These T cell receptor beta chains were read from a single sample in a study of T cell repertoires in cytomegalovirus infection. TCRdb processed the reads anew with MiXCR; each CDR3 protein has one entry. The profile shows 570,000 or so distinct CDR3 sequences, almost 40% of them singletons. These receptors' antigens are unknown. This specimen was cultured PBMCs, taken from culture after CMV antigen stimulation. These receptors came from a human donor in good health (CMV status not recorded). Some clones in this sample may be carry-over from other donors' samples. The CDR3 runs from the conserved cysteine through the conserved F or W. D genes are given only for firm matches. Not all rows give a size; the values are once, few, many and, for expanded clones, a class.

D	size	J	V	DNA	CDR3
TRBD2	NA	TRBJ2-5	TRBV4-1	TGCGCCAGCAGCCAGGGACTAGCGGGGGGGTGGGAGACCCAGTACTTC	CASSQGLAGGWETQYF
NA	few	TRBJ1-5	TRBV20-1	TGCAGTGCTAGAGATCTACGGGCCCTTAGATTGGATCAGCCCCAGCATTTT	CSARDLRALRLDQPQHF
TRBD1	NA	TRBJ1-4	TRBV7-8	TGTGCCAGCAGCTCTCCCCGGGGGCGACAGGGCGTTAATGAAAAACTGTTTTTT	CASSSPRGRQGVNEKLFF
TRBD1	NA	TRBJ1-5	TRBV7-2	TGTGCCAGCAGCTTGGACAGGGGAAGTGGACAGCCCCAGCATTTT	CASSLDRGSGQPQHF
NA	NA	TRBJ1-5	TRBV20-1	TGCAGTGCAACCGTGGGGGGCAATCAGCCCCAGCATTTT	CSATVGGNQPQHF
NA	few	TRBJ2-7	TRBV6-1	TGTGCCAGCAGATGGGCCTTCTCAGGGAGCTCCTACGAGCAGTACTTC	CASRWAFSGSSYEQYF
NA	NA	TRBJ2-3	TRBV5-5	TGTGCCAGCAGCTTCGAGGTAACCACAGATACGCAGTATTTT	CASSFEVTTDTQYF
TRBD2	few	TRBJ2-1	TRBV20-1	TGCAGTGGGCAGACTAGCGGGAGGGCGAGTGAGCAGTTCTTC	CSGQTSGRASEQFF
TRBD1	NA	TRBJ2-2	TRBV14	TGTGCCAGCAGCCAAGAATGGATCGGGACAGGGGGCATTGGCGGGGAGCTGTTTTTT	CASSQEWIGTGGIGGELFF
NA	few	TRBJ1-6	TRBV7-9	TGTGCCAGCAGCCCCGAGACCTATAATTCACCCCTCCACTTT	CASSPETYNSPLHF
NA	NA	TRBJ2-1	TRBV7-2	TGTGCCAGCAGCTTTTTTGGGGACAATGAGCAGTTCTTC	CASSFFGDNEQFF
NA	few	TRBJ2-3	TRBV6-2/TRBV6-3	TGTGCCAGCAGTTACACCCCACTTAGAGCGGCTAGCACAGATACGCAGTATTTT	CASSYTPLRAASTDTQYF
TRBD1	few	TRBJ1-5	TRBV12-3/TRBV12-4	TGTGCCAGCAGTTCAAGGACAGGAGAGAATCAGCCCCAGCATTTT	CASSSRTGENQPQHF
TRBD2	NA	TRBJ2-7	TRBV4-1	TGTGCCAGCAGCCATCCCACGGGGACTAGCGGGGTATACGAGCAGTACTTC	CASSHPTGTSGVYEQYF
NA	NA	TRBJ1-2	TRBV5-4	TGTGCCAGCAACGAGGGAGAAGGCTATGGCTACACCTTC	CASNEGEGYGYTF
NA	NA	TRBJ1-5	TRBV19	TGTGCCAGTAGTATCACGGGTAGTAGCAATCAGCCCCAGCATTTT	CASSITGSSNQPQHF
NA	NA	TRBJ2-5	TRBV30	TGTGCCAGTCACCCCCAGGGGGGAGAGACCCAGTACTTC	CASHPQGGETQYF
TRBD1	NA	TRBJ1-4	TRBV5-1	TGCGCCAGCAGCTCTGGACTACAGGGGGCTTATGAAAAACTGTTTTTT	CASSSGLQGAYEKLFF
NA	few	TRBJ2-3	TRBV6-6	TGTGCCAGCAGTTACAACGCCGTCCCCGATACGCAGTATTTT	CASSYNAVPDTQYF
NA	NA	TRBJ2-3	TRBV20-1	TGCAGTGCTTATCCCGGGCCGAGTGGCACAGATACGCAGTATTTT	CSAYPGPSGTDTQYF
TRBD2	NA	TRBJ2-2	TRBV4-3	TGCGCCAGCAGCCATACCGGGACTAGCGGGTACACCGGGGAGCTGTTTTTT	CASSHTGTSGYTGELFF
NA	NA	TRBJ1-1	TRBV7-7	TGTGCCAGCAGTCCCCTAAACCTCGCAGGGACGGGAGACACTGAAGCTTTCTTT	CASSPLNLAGTGDTEAFF